Following are 8 T cell receptor beta chains from one sample sequenced in a study of blood T cell repertoires in COVID-19. The protocol was immunoSEQ multiplex PCR, while the TCRdb copy is restricted to in-frame clones and leaves out a portion. The repertoire holds 65,000 to 90,000 clones, with around 81% as singletons. Sequencing was carried out using peripheral blood. The source is a human donor in a cohort sampled during active COVID-19.

This rearrangement joins TRBV12-3 or TRBV12-4 to TRBJ1-5; the D gene is possibly TRBD1 (5 bases). CDR3 length equals 13 residues. Trimming pared 6 bases from V and 5 bases from J, leaving 11 bases between. The CDR3 protein is CASSGGDHQPQHF. The CDR3 nucleotides read TGTGCCAGCAGCGGGGGGGACCATCAGCCCCAGCATTTT.

The J gene is TRBJ2-5, the V gene TRBV5-6; D perhaps matches TRBD1 (6 bases). The V and J ends lost 0 bases and 5 bases respectively, with 11 bases between them. The CDR3 consists of 14 residues. CDR1 is SGHDT, CDR2 YYEEEE, per germline. The CDR3: CASSLGSGVETQYF. The CDR3 DNA reads TGTGCCAGCAGCTTGGGTTCAGGGGTGGAGACCCAGTACTTC.

The V call is TRBV7-2, the J call TRBJ1-2, with D possibly matching TRBD1 (6 bases). V lost 4 bases, J lost 0 bases, and 12 bases lay in between. The CDR3 loop spans 15 amino acids. Per the germline V gene, CDR1 is SGHTA and CDR2 is FQGNSA. The CDR3: CASSSGQSANYGYTF. The DNA for the CDR3 is TGTGCCAGCAGCTCAGGACAGTCGGCTAACTATGGCTACACCTTC.

This rearrangement joins TRBV27 to TRBJ2-7, with 11 bases that match TRBD2. V dropped 5 bases and J dropped 2; count of bases not matched to a gene: 11. CDR3 length equals 17 residues. CDR1 is MNHEY and CDR2 is SMNVEV in the germline V gene (reference sequence). The CDR3 region is CASSAWARLAGTYEQYF. CDR3 nucleotides: TGTGCCAGCAGTGCCTGGGCCCGACTAGCGGGGACCTACGAGCAGTACTTC.

The chain recombines TRBV11-3 with TRBJ1-6, with D hard to call. Germline assignment: CDR1 SGHNT and CDR2 YENEEA. Trimming took 5 bases from V and 8 from J, leaving 13 bases between them. The length of the CDR3 is 14 residues. CDR3 bases: TGTGCCAGCAGCCCCGGGAGGGCAGATTCACCCCTCCACTTT. Its translation is CASSPGRADSPLHF.

The chain carries TRBV7-9 and TRBJ1-4; D not certain. The germline V gene encodes CDR1 SEHNR and CDR2 FQNEAQ (reference sequence). The germline V and J ends were trimmed by 1 base and 2 bases, with 11 bases remaining between them. This CDR3 is 16 amino acids long. The CDR3 nucleotides are TGTGCCAGCAGCTTAGGAATGGCCTCTACTAATGAAAAACTGTTTTTT. Translated: CASSLGMASTNEKLFF.

This clone was recorded once. The V gene is TRBV7-9, the J gene TRBJ2-7; 11 nucleotides agree with TRBD2. CDR1 and CDR2 (germline): SEHNR, FQNEAQ (reference sequence). The CDR3 contains 16 residues. With V trimmed by 1 base and J by 3 bases, 5 bases remained unmatched. The CDR3 nucleotides read TGTGCCAGCAGCTTAGTTGGACTAGCGGGTGACTACGAGCAGTACTTC. It yields the protein CASSLVGLAGDYEQYF.

J is TRBJ2-5 and V is TRBV5-6; D is possibly TRBD1 (5 bases). This CDR3 spans 14 amino acids. The germline V gene encodes CDR1 SGHDT and CDR2 YYEEEE. Trimming left V 0 bases short and J 5 bases short, with 11 bases between. This chain's CDR3 is CASSLVSPGETQYF. As DNA, the CDR3 is TGTGCCAGCAGCTTGGTCAGTCCAGGGGAGACCCAGTACTTC.